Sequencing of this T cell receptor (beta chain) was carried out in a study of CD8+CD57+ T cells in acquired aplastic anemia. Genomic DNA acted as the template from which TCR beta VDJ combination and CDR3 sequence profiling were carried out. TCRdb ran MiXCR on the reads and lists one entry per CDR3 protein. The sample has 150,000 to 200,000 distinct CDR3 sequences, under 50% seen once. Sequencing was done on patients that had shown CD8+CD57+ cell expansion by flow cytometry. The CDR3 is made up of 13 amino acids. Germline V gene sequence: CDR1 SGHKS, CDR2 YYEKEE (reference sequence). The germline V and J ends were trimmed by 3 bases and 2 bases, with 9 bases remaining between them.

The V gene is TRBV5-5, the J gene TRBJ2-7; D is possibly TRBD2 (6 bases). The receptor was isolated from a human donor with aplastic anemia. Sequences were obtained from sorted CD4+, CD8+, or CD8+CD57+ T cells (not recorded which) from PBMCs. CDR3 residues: CASSWDLPYEQYF. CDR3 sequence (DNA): TGTGCCAGCAGCTGGGACTTACCCTACGAGCAGTACTTC. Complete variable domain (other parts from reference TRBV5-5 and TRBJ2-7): DAGVTQSPTHLIKTRGQQVTLRCSPISGHKSVSWYQQVLGQGPQFIFQYYEKEERGRGNFPDRFSARQFPNYSSELNVNALLLGDSALYLCASSWDLPYEQYFGPGTRLTVT.